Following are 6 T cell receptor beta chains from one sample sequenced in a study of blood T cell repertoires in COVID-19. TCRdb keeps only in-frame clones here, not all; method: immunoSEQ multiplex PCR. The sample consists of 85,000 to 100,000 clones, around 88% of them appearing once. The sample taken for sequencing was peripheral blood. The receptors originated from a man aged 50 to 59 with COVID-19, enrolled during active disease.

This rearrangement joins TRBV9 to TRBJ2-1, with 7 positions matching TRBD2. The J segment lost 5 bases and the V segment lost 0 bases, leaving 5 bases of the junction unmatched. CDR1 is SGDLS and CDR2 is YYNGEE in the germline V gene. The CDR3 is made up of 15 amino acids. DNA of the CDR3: TGTGCCAGCAGCGTAGGTCCTAGCGGCAACAATGAGCAGTTCTTC. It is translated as CASSVGPSGNNEQFF.

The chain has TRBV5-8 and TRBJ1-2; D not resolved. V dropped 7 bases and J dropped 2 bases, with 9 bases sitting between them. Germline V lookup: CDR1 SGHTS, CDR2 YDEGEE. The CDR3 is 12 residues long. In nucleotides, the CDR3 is TGTGCCAGCGGAGGGAAGAACTATGGCTACACCTTC. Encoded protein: CASGGKNYGYTF. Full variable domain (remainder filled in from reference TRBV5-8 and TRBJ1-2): EAGVTQSPTHLIKTRGQQATLRCSPISGHTSVYWYQQALGLGLQFLLWYDEGEERNRGNFPPRFSGRQFPNYSSELNVNALELEDSALYLCASGGKNYGYTFGSGTRLTVV.

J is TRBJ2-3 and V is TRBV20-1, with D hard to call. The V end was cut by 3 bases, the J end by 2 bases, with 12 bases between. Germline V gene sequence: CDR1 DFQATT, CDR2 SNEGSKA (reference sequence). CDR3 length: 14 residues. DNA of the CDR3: TGCAGTGCTAGTCCTAGTCGATACACAGATACGCAGTATTTT. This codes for CSASPSRYTDTQYF.

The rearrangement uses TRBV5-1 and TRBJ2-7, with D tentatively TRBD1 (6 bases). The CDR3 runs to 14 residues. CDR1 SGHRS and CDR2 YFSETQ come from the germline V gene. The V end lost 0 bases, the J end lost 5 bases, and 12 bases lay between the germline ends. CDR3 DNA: TGCGCCAGCAGCTTGGGTAGGGGGAACAACGAGCAGTACTTC. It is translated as CASSLGRGNNEQYF.

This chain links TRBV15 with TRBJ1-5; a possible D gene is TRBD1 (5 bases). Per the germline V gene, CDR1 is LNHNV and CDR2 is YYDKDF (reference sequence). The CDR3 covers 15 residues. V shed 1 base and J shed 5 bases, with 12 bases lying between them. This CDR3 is CATSRVDSFDQPQHF. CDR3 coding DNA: TGTGCCACCAGCAGAGTCGACAGTTTTGATCAGCCCCAGCATTTT.

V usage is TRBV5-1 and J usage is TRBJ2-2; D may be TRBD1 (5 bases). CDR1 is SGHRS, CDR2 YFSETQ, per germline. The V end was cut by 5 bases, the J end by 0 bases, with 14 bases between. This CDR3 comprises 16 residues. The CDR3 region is CASSLHQGSNTGELFF. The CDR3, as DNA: TGCGCCAGCAGTCTTCACCAGGGATCGAACACCGGGGAGCTGTTTTTT.